This T cell receptor (beta chain) was captured in a study of blood T cell repertoires in COVID-19. Germline V gene sequence: CDR1 LNHDA, CDR2 SQIVND (reference sequence). The V end lost 6 bases, the J end lost 4 bases, and 9 bases lay between the germline ends. There are 12 residues in the CDR3. Clones were read by immunoSEQ multiplex PCR, and TCRdb kept only the in-frame ones, dropping some. The sample includes 140,000 or so clones, approximately 85% of them seen just once. The sample consisted of peripheral blood. This TCR derives from a woman aged 80 or over with acute or convalescent COVID-19. The chain employs TRBV19 and TRBJ1-1; perhaps TRBD1 as D (6 bases). CDR3 sequence (DNA): TGTGCCAGTAGGGGGGCCAGCACTGAAGCTTTCTTT. Amino acid sequence: CASRGASTEAFF.